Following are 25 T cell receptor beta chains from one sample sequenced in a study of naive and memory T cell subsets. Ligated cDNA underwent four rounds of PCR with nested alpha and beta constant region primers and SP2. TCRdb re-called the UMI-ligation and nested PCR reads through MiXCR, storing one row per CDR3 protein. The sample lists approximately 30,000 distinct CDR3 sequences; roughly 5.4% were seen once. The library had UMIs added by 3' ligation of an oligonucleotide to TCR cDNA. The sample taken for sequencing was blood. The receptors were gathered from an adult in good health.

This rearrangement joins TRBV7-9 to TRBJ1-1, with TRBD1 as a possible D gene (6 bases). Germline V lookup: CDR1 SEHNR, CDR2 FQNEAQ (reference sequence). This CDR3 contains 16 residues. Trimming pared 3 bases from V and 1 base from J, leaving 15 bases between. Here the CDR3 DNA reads TGTGCCAGCAGCTTTGGACAGACAGGTACGAACACTGAAGCTTTCTTT. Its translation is CASSFGQTGTNTEAFF.

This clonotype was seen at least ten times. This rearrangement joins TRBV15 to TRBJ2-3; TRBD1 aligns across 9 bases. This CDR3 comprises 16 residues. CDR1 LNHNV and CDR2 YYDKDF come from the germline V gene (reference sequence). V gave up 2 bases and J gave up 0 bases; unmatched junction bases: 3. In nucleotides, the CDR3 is TGTGCCACCAGCAGAATTGGACAGGGGAGCACAGATACGCAGTATTTT. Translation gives CATSRIGQGSTDTQYF.

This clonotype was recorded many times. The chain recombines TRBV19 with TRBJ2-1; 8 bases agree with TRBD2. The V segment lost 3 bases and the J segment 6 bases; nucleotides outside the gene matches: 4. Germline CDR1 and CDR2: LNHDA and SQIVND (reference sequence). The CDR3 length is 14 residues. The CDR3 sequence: CASSILGTSNEQFF. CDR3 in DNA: TGTGCCAGTAGTATCCTCGGGACTAGCAATGAGCAGTTCTTC.

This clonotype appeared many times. The CDR3 DNA follows: TGCAGTGCCGATACCCCCGGGAGGGACGAGCAGTTCTTC. This sequence encodes CSADTPGRDEQFF. This sequence joins TRBV20-1 and TRBJ2-1, with 8 positions matching TRBD2. V gave up 6 bases and J gave up 10 bases; unmatched junction bases: 11. This CDR3 is built from 13 residues. CDR1 is DFQATT and CDR2 is SNEGSKA in the germline V gene (reference sequence).

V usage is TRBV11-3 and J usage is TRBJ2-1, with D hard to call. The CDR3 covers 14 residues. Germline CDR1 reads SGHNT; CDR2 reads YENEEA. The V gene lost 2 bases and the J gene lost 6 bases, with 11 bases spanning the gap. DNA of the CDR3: TGTGCCAGCAGCTTAATGGTTGGAAGCAATGAGCAGTTCTTC. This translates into CASSLMVGSNEQFF.

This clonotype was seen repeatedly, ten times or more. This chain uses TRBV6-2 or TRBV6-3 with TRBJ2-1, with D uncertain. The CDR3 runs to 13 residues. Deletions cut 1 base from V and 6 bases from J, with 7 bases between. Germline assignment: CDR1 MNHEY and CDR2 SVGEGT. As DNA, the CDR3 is TGTGCCAGCAGTTACTTGCGCGGCAATGAGCAGTTCTTC. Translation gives CASSYLRGNEQFF.

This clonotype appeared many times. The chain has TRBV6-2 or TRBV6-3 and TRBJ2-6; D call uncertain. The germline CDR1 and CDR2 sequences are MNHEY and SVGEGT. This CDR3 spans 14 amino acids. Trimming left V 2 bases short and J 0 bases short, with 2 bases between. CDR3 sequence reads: CASSYGSGANVLTF. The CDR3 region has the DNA TGTGCCAGCAGTTACGGCTCTGGGGCCAACGTCCTGACTTTC.

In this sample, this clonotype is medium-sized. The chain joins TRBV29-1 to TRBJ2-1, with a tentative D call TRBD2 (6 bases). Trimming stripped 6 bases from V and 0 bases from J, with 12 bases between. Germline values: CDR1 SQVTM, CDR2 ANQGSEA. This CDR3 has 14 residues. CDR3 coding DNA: TGCAGCGTCCCTAGCGTCTACTCCTACAATGAGCAGTTCTTC. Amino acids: CSVPSVYSYNEQFF.

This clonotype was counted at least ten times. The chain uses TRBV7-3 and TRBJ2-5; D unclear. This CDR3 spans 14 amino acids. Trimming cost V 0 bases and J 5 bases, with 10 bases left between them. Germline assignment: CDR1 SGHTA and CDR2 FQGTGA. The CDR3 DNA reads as TGTGCCAGCAGCTTAACGGGTCCTGGCGAGACCCAGTACTTC. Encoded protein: CASSLTGPGETQYF.

The CDR3: CASSYSNSGRPVNEQFF. The CDR3 nucleotides read TGTGCCAGCAGTTACTCAAATAGCGGGAGGCCCGTCAATGAGCAGTTCTTC. The chain joins TRBV6-5 to TRBJ2-1; 10 bases line up with TRBD2. The CDR3 is 17 residues long. Germline loops: CDR1 MNHEY, CDR2 SVGAGI. Germline trimming cut 0 bases from V and 6 bases from J; bases unmatched to any gene: 8.

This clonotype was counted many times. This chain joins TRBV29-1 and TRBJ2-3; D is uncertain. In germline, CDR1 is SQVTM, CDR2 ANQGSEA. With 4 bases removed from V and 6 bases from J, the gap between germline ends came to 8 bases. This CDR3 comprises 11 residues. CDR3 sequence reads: CSVGYEDTQYF. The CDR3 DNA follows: TGCAGCGTTGGGTATGAGGATACGCAGTATTTT.

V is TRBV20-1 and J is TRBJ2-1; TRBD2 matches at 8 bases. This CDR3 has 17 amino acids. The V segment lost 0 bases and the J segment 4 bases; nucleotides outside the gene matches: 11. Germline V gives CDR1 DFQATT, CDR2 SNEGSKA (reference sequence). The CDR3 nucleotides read TGCAGTGCTAGAGATATCTCGAGCGGGAGTCGATACAATGAGCAGTTCTTC. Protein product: CSARDISSGSRYNEQFF.

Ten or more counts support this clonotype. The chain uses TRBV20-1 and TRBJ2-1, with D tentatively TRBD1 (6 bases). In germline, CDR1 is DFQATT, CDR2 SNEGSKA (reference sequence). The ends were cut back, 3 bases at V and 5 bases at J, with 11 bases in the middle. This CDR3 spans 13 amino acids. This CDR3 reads CSARGARDNEQFF. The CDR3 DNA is TGCAGTGCTAGGGGGGCTAGGGACAATGAGCAGTTCTTC.

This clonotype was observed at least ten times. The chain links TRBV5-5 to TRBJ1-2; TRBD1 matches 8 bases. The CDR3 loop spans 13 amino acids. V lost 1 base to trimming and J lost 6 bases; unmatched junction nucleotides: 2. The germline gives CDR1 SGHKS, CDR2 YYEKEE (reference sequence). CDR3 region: CASSLNRGDGYTF. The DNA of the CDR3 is TGTGCCAGCAGCTTGAACAGGGGGGATGGCTACACCTTC.

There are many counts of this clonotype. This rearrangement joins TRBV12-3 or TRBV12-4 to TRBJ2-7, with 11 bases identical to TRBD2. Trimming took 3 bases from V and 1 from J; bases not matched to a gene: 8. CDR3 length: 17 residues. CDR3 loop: CASSFGPTSGMSYEQYF. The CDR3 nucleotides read TGTGCCAGCAGTTTTGGCCCGACTAGCGGGATGTCCTACGAGCAGTACTTC.

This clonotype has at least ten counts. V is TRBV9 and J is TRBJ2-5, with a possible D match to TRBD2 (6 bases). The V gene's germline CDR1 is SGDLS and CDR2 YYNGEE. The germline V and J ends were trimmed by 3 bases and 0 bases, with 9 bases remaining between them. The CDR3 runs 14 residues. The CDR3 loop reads CASSAGDYQETQYF. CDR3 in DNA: TGTGCCAGCAGCGCCGGGGACTACCAAGAGACCCAGTACTTC. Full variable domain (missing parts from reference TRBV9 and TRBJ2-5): DSGVTQTPKHLITATGQRVTLRCSPRSGDLSVYWYQQSLDQGLQFLIQYYNGEERAKGNILERFSAQQFPDLHSELNLSSLELGDSALYFCASSAGDYQETQYFGPGTRLLVL.

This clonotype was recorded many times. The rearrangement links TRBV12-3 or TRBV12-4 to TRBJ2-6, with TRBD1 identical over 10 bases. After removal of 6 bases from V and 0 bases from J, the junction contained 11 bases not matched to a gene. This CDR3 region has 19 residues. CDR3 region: CASSPGTGELSSGANVLTF. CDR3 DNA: TGTGCCAGCAGCCCCGGGACAGGGGAACTCAGCTCTGGGGCCAACGTCCTGACTTTC.

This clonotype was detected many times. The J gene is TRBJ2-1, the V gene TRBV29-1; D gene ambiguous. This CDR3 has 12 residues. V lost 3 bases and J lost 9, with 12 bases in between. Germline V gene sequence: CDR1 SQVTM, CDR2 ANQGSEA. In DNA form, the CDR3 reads TGCAGCGTTGATTACTCGTCGAGTGAGCAGTTCTTC. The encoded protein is CSVDYSSSEQFF.

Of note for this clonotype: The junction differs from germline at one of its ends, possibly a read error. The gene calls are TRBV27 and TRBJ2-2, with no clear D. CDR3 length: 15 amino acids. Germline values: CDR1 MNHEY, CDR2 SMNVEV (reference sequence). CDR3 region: CASSLVYFNTRELFF. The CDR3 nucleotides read TGTGCCAGCAGTTTAGTCTACTTCAACACCCGGGAGCTGTTTTTT.

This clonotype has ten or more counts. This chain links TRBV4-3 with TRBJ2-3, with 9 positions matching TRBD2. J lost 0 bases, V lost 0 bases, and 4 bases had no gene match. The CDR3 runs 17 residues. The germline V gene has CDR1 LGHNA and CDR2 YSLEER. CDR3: CASSQDSLAGSTDTQYF. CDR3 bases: TGCGCCAGCAGCCAAGACTCCCTAGCGGGAAGCACAGATACGCAGTATTTT.

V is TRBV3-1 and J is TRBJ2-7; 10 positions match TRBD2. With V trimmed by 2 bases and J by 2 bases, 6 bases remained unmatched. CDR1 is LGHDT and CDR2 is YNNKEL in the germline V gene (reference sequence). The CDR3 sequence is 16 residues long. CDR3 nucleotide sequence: TGTGCCAGCAGCCAACCCGGGACTAGCGCTACCTACGAGCAGTACTTC. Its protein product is CASSQPGTSATYEQYF.

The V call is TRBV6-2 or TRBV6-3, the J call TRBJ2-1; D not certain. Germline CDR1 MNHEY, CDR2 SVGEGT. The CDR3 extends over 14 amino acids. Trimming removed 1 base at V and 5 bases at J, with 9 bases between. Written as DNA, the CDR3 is TGTGCCAGCAGTTACTTGGGCTGGAACAATGAGCAGTTCTTC. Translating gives CASSYLGWNNEQFF.

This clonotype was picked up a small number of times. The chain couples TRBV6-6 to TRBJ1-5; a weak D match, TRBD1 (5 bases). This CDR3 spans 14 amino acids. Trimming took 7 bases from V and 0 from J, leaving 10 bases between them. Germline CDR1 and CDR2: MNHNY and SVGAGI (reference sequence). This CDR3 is CASILQGSNQPQHF. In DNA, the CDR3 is TGTGCCAGCATTCTCCAGGGTAGCAATCAGCCCCAGCATTTT.

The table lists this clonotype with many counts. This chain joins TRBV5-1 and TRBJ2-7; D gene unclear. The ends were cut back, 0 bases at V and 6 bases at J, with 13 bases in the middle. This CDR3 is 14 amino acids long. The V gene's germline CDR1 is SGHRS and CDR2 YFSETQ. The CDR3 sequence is CASSLGSPEGEQYF. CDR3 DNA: TGCGCCAGCAGCTTGGGGAGCCCGGAAGGCGAGCAGTACTTC. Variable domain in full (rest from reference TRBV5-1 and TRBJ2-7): KAGVTQTPRYLIKTRGQQVTLSCSPISGHRSVSWYQQTPGQGLQFLFEYFSETQRNKGNFPGRFSGRQFSNSRSEMNVSTLELGDSALYLCASSLGSPEGEQYFGPGTRLTVT.

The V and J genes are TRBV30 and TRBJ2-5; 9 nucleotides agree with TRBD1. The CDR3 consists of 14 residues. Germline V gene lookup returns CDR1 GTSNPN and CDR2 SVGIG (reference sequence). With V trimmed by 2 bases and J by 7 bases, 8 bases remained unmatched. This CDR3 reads CAWSKGQGKGTQYF. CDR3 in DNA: TGTGCCTGGAGTAAGGGACAGGGTAAAGGGACCCAGTACTTC.